This TCR beta chain was captured in a study of cytomegalovirus exposure and HLA in healthy donors. The study ran its PCR with 60 Vbeta and 13 Jbeta primers. Assay: immunoSEQ multiplex PCR; the TCRdb copy retains only in-frame clones and omits some. Recorded for this sample: tens of thousands of clones. Germline V gene sequence: CDR1 LNHDA, CDR2 SQIVND (reference sequence). V was cut by 5 bases and J by 10 bases, with 14 bases left in between. The CDR3 extends over 12 amino acids. This chain links TRBV19 with TRBJ1-1, with D tentatively TRBD1 (5 bases). Sequencing was carried out using PBMCs. This TCR derives from a female donor in good health and CMV-seronegative. CDR3 sequence reads: CASSSSGILAFF. The CDR3 DNA follows: TGTGCCAGTAGTTCTTCAGGGATTCTAGCTTTCTTT.